The 14 T cell receptor beta chains below come from one sample, sequenced in a study of blood T cell repertoires in COVID-19. The repertoire was sequenced with immunoSEQ multiplex PCR; TCRdb's copy has only in-frame clones and lacks some. This table holds about 160,000 clones, roughly four fifths found once. The sample comprised peripheral blood. Receptors were obtained from a human donor in a cohort sampled during active COVID-19.

This clone has just one count. This sample includes further DNA sequences coding for the same CDR3. This chain links TRBV5-1 with TRBJ2-5, with TRBD1 as a possible D gene (5 bases). V gave up 3 bases and J gave up 2 bases, with 11 bases separating them. From germline, CDR1 is SGHRS and CDR2 YFSETQ. This CDR3 has 14 amino acids. In nucleotides, the CDR3 is TGCGCCAGCAGCTCCGGACAACTACAAGAGACCCAGTACTTC. Its protein product is CASSSGQLQETQYF.

This clone was detected many times. The gene calls are TRBV6-2 or TRBV6-3 and TRBJ1-5; possibly TRBD1 for D (5 bases). This CDR3 contains 17 residues. CDR1 and CDR2 (germline): MNHEY, SVGEGT. Trimming shortened V by 5 bases and J by 4 bases, and 21 bases separated the two germline ends. CDR3 in amino acids: CASSGAVFPSPNQPQHF. In DNA, the CDR3 is TGTGCCAGCAGTGGGGCAGTATTTCCGTCACCTAATCAGCCCCAGCATTTT.

This sequence joins TRBV12-3 or TRBV12-4 and TRBJ1-5; D is ambiguous. The CDR3 consists of 13 residues. V shed 3 bases and J shed 9 bases, with 12 bases lying between them. Written as DNA, the CDR3 is TGTGCCAGCAGTTTTACGGTGGGAGGGCCCCAGCATTTT. Encoded protein: CASSFTVGGPQHF.

This clone was picked up one time. This chain joins TRBV14 and TRBJ1-3; D not resolved. This CDR3 is 15 amino acids long. Germline-derived CDR1 and CDR2 are SGHDN and FVKESK. Trimming pared 1 base from V and 2 bases from J, leaving 9 bases between. This CDR3 is CASSQGSRTGNTIYF. The CDR3 region has the DNA TGTGCCAGCAGCCAAGGTTCCAGAACTGGAAACACCATATATTTT.

This chain links TRBV30 with TRBJ1-4; 8 nucleotides agree with TRBD1. The junction had 9 bases not matched to a gene; V was cut back by 4 bases and J by 5 bases. CDR3 length equals 15 residues. Germline V gene lookup returns CDR1 GTSNPN and CDR2 SVGIG (reference sequence). The CDR3 DNA sequence: TGTGCCTGGACTCAGGGGGCAAGTGCAAATGAAAAACTGTTTTTT. Its translation: CAWTQGASANEKLFF.

This CDR3 is CASSRLDYRDEAFF. CDR3 DNA: TGTGCCAGCAGCCGCCTAGACTACAGGGACGAAGCTTTCTTT. The J gene is TRBJ1-1, the V gene TRBV13; perhaps TRBD1 as D (6 bases). The germline CDR1 and CDR2 sequences are PRHDT and FYEKMQ (reference sequence). The ends were cut back, 5 bases at V and 8 bases at J, with 18 bases in the middle. CDR3 length: 14 residues. The full variable domain, completed using reference TRBV13 and TRBJ1-1, is AAGVIQSPRHLIKEKRETATLKCYPIPRHDTVYWYQQGPGQDPQFLISFYEKMQSDKGSIPDRFSAQQFSDYHSELNMSSLELGDSALYFCASSRLDYRDEAFFGQGTRLTVV.

V gene TRBV2 combines with J gene TRBJ1-2, with TRBD1 matching 9 bases. The V and J ends lost 6 bases and 6 bases, in that order; junction bases with no gene match: 11. Germline V gene sequence: CDR1 SNHLY, CDR2 FYNNEI. This CDR3 contains 15 residues. CDR3: CASREQGAVVNGYTF. In nucleotides, the CDR3 is TGTGCCAGCAGGGAACAGGGGGCGGTGGTAAATGGCTACACCTTC.

This clone has a handful of counts. The chain employs TRBV19 and TRBJ1-5; perhaps TRBD1 as D (5 bases). The length of the CDR3 is 16 residues. Trimming removed 3 bases at V and 4 bases at J, with 16 bases between. Per the germline V gene, CDR1 is LNHDA and CDR2 is SQIVND (reference sequence). CDR3 loop: CASSMVGEGGNQPQHF. The CDR3 DNA sequence: TGTGCCAGTAGTATGGTGGGGGAGGGCGGAAATCAGCCCCAGCATTTT.

V and J are TRBV6-5 and TRBJ1-1; tentative D call: TRBD1 (5 bases). The CDR3 spans 13 residues. Trimming cost V 4 bases and J 5 bases, with 11 bases left between them. Germline V lookup: CDR1 MNHEY, CDR2 SVGAGI. CDR3 amino acids: CASSLGQSTEAFF. The CDR3 coding sequence is TGTGCCAGCAGTTTAGGACAATCGACTGAAGCTTTCTTT.

V gene TRBV7-9 combines with J gene TRBJ1-2; the match to TRBD1 covers 8 bases. V lost 3 bases and J lost 8; bases outside the gene matches: 5. Per the germline V gene, CDR1 is SEHNR and CDR2 is FQNEAQ (reference sequence). The CDR3 consists of 13 residues. The CDR3 bases are TGTGCCAGCAGCTTTCTACAGGGGGGAGGCTACACCTTC. This translates into CASSFLQGGGYTF.

The chain links TRBV18 to TRBJ2-7; 8 bases line up with TRBD2. The CDR3 extends over 12 amino acids. Trimming cost V 6 bases and J 3 bases; bases outside gene matches: 1. In germline, CDR1 is KGHSH, CDR2 LQKENI. Here the CDR3 DNA reads TGTGCCAGCTCCCGGGAGGGCTACGAGCAGTACTTC. This sequence encodes CASSREGYEQYF. Looking up the rest from reference TRBV18 and TRBJ2-7 gives the full variable domain: NAGVMQNPRHLVRRRGQEARLRCSPMKGHSHVYWYRQLPEEGLKFMVYLQKENIIDESGMPKERFSAEFPKEGPSILRIQQVVRGDSAAYFCASSREGYEQYFGPGTRLTVT.

The V gene is TRBV3-1 (or the pseudogene TRBV3-2), the J gene TRBJ2-7, with 8 positions matching TRBD2. Germline V gives CDR1 LGHDT, CDR2 YNNKEL (reference sequence). The CDR3 extends over 13 amino acids. V gave up 6 bases and J gave up 2 bases; unmatched junction bases: 3. Here the CDR3 DNA reads TGTGCCAGCAGGGGTAGCGGGGCCTACGAGCAGTACTTC. This sequence encodes CASRGSGAYEQYF.

This clone was detected only a few times. The rearrangement uses TRBV29-1 and TRBJ1-1; 7 bases fit TRBD1. This CDR3 region has 13 residues. The V and J ends lost 6 bases and 5 bases, in that order; junction bases with no gene match: 9. Germline CDR1 is SQVTM and CDR2 is ANQGSEA. CDR3: CSVLQGSGTEAFF. The CDR3 DNA reads TGCAGCGTCCTACAGGGGAGTGGAACTGAAGCTTTCTTT.

Concerning this clone: The junction departs from germline at one end; a sequencing error may be responsible. J is TRBJ2-3 and V is TRBV7-9; D is undetermined. This CDR3 is built from 14 residues. CDR1 SEHNR and CDR2 FQNEAQ come from the germline V gene (reference sequence). In DNA form, the CDR3 reads TGTGCCAGCCCGTGGTCGTTCCCTCACTATGGCGTGGATTTT. It is translated as CASPWSFPHYGVDF. Filled out from reference TRBV7-9 and TRBJ2-3, the complete variable domain reads DTGVSQNPRHKITKRGQNVTFRCDPISEHNRLYWYRQTLGQGPEFLTYFQNEAQLEKSRLLSDRFSAERPKGSFSTLEIQRTEQGDSAMYLCASPWSFPHYGVDFGPGTRLTVL.